This entry features one TCR beta chain sequence. The repertoire was sequenced with immunoSEQ multiplex PCR; TCRdb's copy has only in-frame clones and lacks some. Of under 350,000 clones in the sample, around 92% are singletons; the top ten hold 1.5% to 2%. The sample comes from a study of blood T cell repertoires in COVID-19. Deletions cut 6 bases from V and 2 bases from J, with 14 bases between. CDR1 and CDR2 (germline): SNHLY, FYNNEI. The CDR3 has 15 residues. The source is a woman aged 30 to 39 with COVID-19, enrolled during active disease. The rearrangement links TRBV2 to TRBJ1-5, with D perhaps TRBD1 (5 bases). The specimen was peripheral blood. The CDR3 loop reads CASRAGGAGNQPQHF. The CDR3 nucleotides read TGTGCCAGCAGGGCGGGAGGGGCTGGCAATCAGCCCCAGCATTTT.